A single T cell receptor (beta chain) is shown here with its context. The record originates from a study of blood T cell repertoires in COVID-19. Turning to the study itself: Cohort 3 donors were reported recovered after two negative PCRs, clearance, or symptom resolution. Acute and convalescent COVID-19 samples came from the United States, Italy and Spain. T cells, B-cell-depleted T cells, or PBMCs supplied cDNA or gDNA.

V trimming: 5 bases; J trimming: 4 bases; junction bases outside the gene matches: 8. Germline V gives CDR1 SEHNR, CDR2 FQNEAQ (reference sequence). The CDR3 loop spans 15 amino acids. Original methodology: Amplifying reference gene primers gave estimates of nucleated cell counts. Some clones are missing from TCRdb's copy, which holds only in-frame ones; the method was immunoSEQ multiplex PCR. V, J and clone size are those of that table, while D and trimming were read from the DNA. The sample shows about 190,000 clones, 85% to 90% of them seen only once. This sequence originates from a woman in her thirties or forties in a cohort exposed to, infected with or recovered from COVID-19 (not recorded which). The material sequenced was PBMCs or T cells enriched from blood (not recorded which). The rearrangement joins TRBV7-9 to TRBJ2-7; 10 nucleotides line up with TRBD2. The CDR3 nucleotides read TGTGCCAGCAGCCACGTACTAGCGGGATCTTACGAGCAGTACTTC. Translation: CASSHVLAGSYEQYF.